One sample yielded the 3 T cell receptor beta chains listed below, sequenced in a study of shared clonotypes between healthy human individuals. The repertoire was sequenced with immunoSEQ multiplex PCR; TCRdb's copy has only in-frame clones and lacks some. Among fewer than 1.6 million clones listed, around 98.5% were seen once. The sample consisted of naive CD4+ T cells sorted from blood. Sample subset: CD45RA+ positively selected. The receptors originated from a man aged 30 to 39 in good health.

V gene TRBV10-3 combines with J gene TRBJ2-7; D might be TRBD2 (7 bases). Germline lookup yields CDR1 ENHRY and CDR2 SYGVKD. This CDR3 is built from 14 residues. V shed 6 bases and J shed 6 bases, with 18 bases lying between them. The CDR3 DNA reads TGTGCCATCAGGCGCGAGGGGGGGAAGGGCGAGCAGTACTTC. Translated: CAIRREGGKGEQYF.

The chain recombines TRBV14 with TRBJ2-7; no clear D gene. The CDR3 runs 13 residues. Germline CDR1 reads SGHDN; CDR2 reads FVKESK. V was trimmed by 4 bases and J by 1 base, leaving 8 bases between them. The CDR3 region is CASSRGRSYEQYF. In DNA form, the CDR3 reads TGTGCCAGCAGCCGCGGACGGTCCTACGAGCAGTACTTC. Looking up the rest from reference TRBV14 and TRBJ2-7 gives the full variable domain: EAGVTQFPSHSVIEKGQTVTLRCDPISGHDNLYWYRRVMGKEIKFLLHFVKESKQDESGMPNNRFLAERTGGTYSTLKVQPAELEDSGVYFCASSRGRSYEQYFGPGTRLTVT.

The chain carries TRBV5-1 and TRBJ2-5; no firm D call. Germline CDR1 and CDR2: SGHRS and YFSETQ. The CDR3 spans 14 residues. Trimming removed 0 bases at V and 4 bases at J, with 10 bases between. In DNA form, the CDR3 reads TGCGCCAGCAGCTTGGTGGGGAAAGGAGAGACCCAGTACTTC. Translation: CASSLVGKGETQYF.